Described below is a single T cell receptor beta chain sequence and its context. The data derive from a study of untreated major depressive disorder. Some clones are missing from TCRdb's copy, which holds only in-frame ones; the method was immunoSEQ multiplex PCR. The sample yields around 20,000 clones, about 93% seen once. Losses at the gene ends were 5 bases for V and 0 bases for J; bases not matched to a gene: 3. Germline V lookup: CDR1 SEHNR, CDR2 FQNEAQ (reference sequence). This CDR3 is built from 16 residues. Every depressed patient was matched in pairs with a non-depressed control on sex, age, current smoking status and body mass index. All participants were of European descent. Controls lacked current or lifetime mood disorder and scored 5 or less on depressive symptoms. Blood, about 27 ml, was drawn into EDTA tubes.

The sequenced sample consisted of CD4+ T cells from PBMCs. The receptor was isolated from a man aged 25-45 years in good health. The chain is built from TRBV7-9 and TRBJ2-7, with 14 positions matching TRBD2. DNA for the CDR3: TGTGCCAGCAGCCCGGGGACTAGCGGGAGCTCCTACGAGCAGTACTTC. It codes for CASSPGTSGSSYEQYF. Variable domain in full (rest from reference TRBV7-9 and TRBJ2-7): DTGVSQNPRHKITKRGQNVTFRCDPISEHNRLYWYRQTLGQGPEFLTYFQNEAQLEKSRLLSDRFSAERPKGSFSTLEIQRTEQGDSAMYLCASSPGTSGSSYEQYFGPGTRLTVT.